This record looks at one TCR beta chain sequence and its context. Its antigen remains unidentified. The germline V gene encodes CDR1 MNHEY and CDR2 SMNVEV (reference sequence). The CDR3 contains 16 residues. J was trimmed by 9 bases and V by 5 bases; bases with no gene match: 14. These data belong to a study of cytomegalovirus exposure and HLA in healthy donors. Overall study: Unique TCRs numbering around 80 million, obtained from HLA-typed donors, made up an early data release. General observations from the study: Rarity marked most TCR sequences, yet some public TCRs occurred in many donors. Among the sequence variants, a highly shared cluster was likely an artifact of sequencing. The sole available immune exposure information was CMV serostatus.

A multiplex PCR was run with 60 Vbeta primers and 13 Jbeta primers. The table came from immunoSEQ multiplex PCR; TCRdb's copy has only in-frame clones and leaves some out. The sample has 95,000 to 150,000 clones, approximately 80% seen once. Sequenced input: PBMCs. The genes are TRBV27 and TRBJ2-1; 9 nucleotides align to TRBD2. The receptor was isolated from a man aged 40-49 years in good health and CMV-seronegative. The DNA of the CDR3 is TGTGCCAGCAGTGCGGTCGGGACTAGCATTCAGGGTGAGCAGTTCTTC. Its translation is CASSAVGTSIQGEQFF.